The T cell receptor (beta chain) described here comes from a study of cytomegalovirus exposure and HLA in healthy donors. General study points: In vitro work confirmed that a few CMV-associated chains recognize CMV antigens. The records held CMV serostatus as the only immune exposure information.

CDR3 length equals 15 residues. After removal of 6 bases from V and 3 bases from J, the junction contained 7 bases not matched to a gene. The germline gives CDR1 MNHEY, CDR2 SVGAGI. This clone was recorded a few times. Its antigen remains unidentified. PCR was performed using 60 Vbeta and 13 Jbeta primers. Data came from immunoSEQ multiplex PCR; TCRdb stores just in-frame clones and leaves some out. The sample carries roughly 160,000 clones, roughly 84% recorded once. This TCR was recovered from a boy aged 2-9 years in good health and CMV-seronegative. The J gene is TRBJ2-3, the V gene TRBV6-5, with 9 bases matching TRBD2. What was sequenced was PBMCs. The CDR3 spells CASRSPAGGTDTQYF. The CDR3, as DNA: TGTGCCAGCAGATCCCCAGCGGGAGGAACAGATACGCAGTATTTT.